This T cell receptor beta chain is drawn from a study of CD8 T cells in ankylosing spondylitis. Whole-study findings and limits: Disease-associated clones were CD8+ and fairly uncommon in peripheral blood.

This clonotype was picked up a small number of times. The antigen is not known. Trimming at V came to 0 bases and at J to 0 bases, leaving 4 bases not matched to a gene. This CDR3 spans 16 amino acids. Germline V gives CDR1 LGHNA, CDR2 YSLEER. TCRdb redid the calling of the 5' RACE reads with MiXCR, one entry per CDR3 protein. The sample has under 200,000 distinct CDR3 sequences, approximately 13% seen once. Sequences were obtained from blood, either unsorted or a sorted T cell fraction (not recorded which). The gene calls are TRBV4-3 and TRBJ2-5; 7 positions agree with TRBD1. The source of this sequence is a female donor with ankylosing spondylitis or in good health (not recorded which). The CDR3 region is CASSQDRTGYQETQYF. DNA of the CDR3: TGCGCCAGCAGCCAAGATAGGACAGGTTACCAAGAGACCCAGTACTTC.